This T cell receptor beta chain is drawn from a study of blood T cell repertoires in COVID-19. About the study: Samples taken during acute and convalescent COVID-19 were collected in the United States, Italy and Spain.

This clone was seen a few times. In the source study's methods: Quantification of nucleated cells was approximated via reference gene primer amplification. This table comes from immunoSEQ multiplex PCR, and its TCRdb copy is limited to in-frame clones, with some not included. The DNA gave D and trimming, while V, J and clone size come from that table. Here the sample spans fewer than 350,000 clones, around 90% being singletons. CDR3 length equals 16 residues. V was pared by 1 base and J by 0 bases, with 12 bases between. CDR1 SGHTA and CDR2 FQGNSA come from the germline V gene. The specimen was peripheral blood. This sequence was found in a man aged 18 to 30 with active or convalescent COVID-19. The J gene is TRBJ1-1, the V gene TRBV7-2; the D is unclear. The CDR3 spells CASSLEGGNMNTEAFF. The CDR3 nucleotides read TGTGCCAGCAGCTTAGAGGGAGGGAATATGAACACTGAAGCTTTCTTT.